This T cell receptor (beta chain) was sequenced for a study of blood T cell repertoires in COVID-19. Turning to the study itself: From T cells, B-cell-depleted T cells, or PBMCs came the material, which was cDNA or gDNA.

Authors' analysis steps: Cell counts per sample came from amplifying reference gene primers. The assay was immunoSEQ multiplex PCR, and TCRdb's table has in-frame clones only and misses some. V and J calls and clone size are those listed in that table; D and trimming were worked out from the DNA. The table has about 190,000 clones, around 85% seen once; the top ten hold approximately 13%. The TCR sequence derives from a woman in her 50s with acute or convalescent COVID-19. The specimen was peripheral blood.

The DNA for the CDR3 is TGTGCCAGCAGCCCACCAGGGGCGCTTAACACCGGGGAGCTGTTTTTT. This codes for CASSPPGALNTGELFF. The chain has TRBV7-2 and TRBJ2-2; D might be TRBD1 (6 bases). In germline, CDR1 is SGHTA, CDR2 FQGNSA. The V gene lost 5 bases and the J gene lost 2 bases, with 15 bases spanning the gap. CDR3 length: 16 amino acids.